The clone carrying this T cell receptor beta chain was detected ten times or more. Its target is not known. Combining iRepertoire HTBI primers with Arm-PCR of CDR3 regions, the authors built TCR beta libraries. TCRdb reanalysed the multiplex PCR reads using MiXCR and keeps one entry per CDR3 protein. Of some 250,000 distinct CDR3 sequences listed, 20% to 25% are singletons. Time point given: newly diagnosed GD, antithyroid drugs for less than 3 months. RNA extracted from PBMCs served as the sequencing template. Diagnoses of Graves' disease were made by American Thyroid Association guidelines. With 0 bases removed from V and 3 bases from J, the gap between germline ends came to 9 bases. The CDR3 contains 14 residues. Germline V gives CDR1 DFQATT, CDR2 SNEGSKA (reference sequence). This sample was taken from a study of regulatory T cells in long-lasting Graves disease. General observations from the study: Persistent Graves' patients possessed reduced TCR diversity relative to recently diagnosed ones. Possibly, too few samples lowered accuracy.

The TCR was taken from a female donor with Graves disease. The chain employs TRBV20-1 and TRBJ1-5; D uncertain. The sequencing used peripheral blood mononuclear cells (PBMCs), collected at new diagnosis, from a patient treated with antithyroid drugs. The DNA for the CDR3 is TGCAGTGCTAGAGAGGCCGCATACAATCAGCCCCAGCATTTT. Translation: CSAREAAYNQPQHF.